The clone carrying this T cell receptor beta chain has at least ten counts. Its antigen remains unidentified. The data stem from a study of spatial heterogeneity in lung cancer. Study results and limitations: How many expanded intratumoral alpha and beta TCRs were present tracked the tumor mutation count, which was a count of nonsynonymous mutations.

TCRdb fed the 5' RACE reads into MiXCR, producing one record per CDR3 protein. Among 9,000 or so distinct CDR3 sequences listed, 2.5% to 3.5% were seen once. Regarding time point: sample taken at primary tumor resection. Researchers sequenced whole RNA taken from tumor, nontumor lung or frozen PBMC without sorting. V was shortened by 8 bases and J by 1 base, with 15 bases between the two germline ends. Germline CDR1 and CDR2: KGHSH and LQKENI. The CDR3 loop spans 14 amino acids. The chain recombines TRBV18 with TRBJ2-7; D may be TRBD1 or TRBD2 (5 bases each). This TCR came from a male donor with early-stage non-small cell lung cancer. Material: lung tumor tissue, obtained at surgery. This CDR3 is CASHPGQGSYEQYF. CDR3 in DNA: TGTGCCAGCCATCCGGGGCAGGGATCCTACGAGCAGTACTTC.